This TCR beta chain was sequenced in a study of CD8 T cells in ankylosing spondylitis. Study observations and caveats: Researchers report that disease-linked clones proved CD8+ and relatively rare in peripheral blood. A TCR beta motif of eight highly homologous variants appeared characteristic of ankylosing spondylitis blood. Some motif variants were previously reported in reactive arthritis synovial fluid and blood.

Note on this clonotype: Its specificity is not known.

With molecular barcodes, quantitative 5'-RACE was used to make the TCR beta libraries. MiXCR was run by TCRdb on the 5' RACE reads, yielding one entry per CDR3 protein. In the table there are about 340,000 distinct CDR3 sequences, about 15% of which are singletons. The CDR3 spans 16 residues. The V gene lost 3 bases and the J gene lost 4 bases, with 17 bases spanning the gap. Germline V gene data show CDR1 as SSHAT and CDR2 as FNYEAQ (reference sequence). This clonotype was obtained from a male donor with ankylosing spondylitis or in good health (not recorded which). The chain couples TRBV7-7 to TRBJ2-3, with D tentatively TRBD1 (6 bases). Sequencing was performed on blood, either unsorted or a sorted T cell fraction (not recorded which). The CDR3 sequence: CASSLSLTPGADTQYF. The CDR3 DNA is TGTGCCAGCAGCTTGAGTCTGACGCCAGGGGCAGATACGCAGTATTTT.